These 32 T cell receptor beta chains were all obtained from the same sample, sequenced in a study of blood T cell repertoires in COVID-19. The table came from immunoSEQ multiplex PCR; TCRdb's copy has only in-frame clones and leaves some out. Among 200,000 to 250,000 clones listed, around 83% were seen once. The specimen was PBMCs or T cells enriched from blood (not recorded which). These receptors were obtained from a woman in her forties who had recovered from COVID-19.

Notes on this clone: Within the sample, other DNA sequences also encode this same CDR3. This sequence joins TRBV3-1 (or the pseudogene TRBV3-2) and TRBJ2-5, with a tentative D call TRBD1 (5 bases). The CDR3 runs 14 residues. Germline V gene lookup returns CDR1 LGHDT and CDR2 YNNKEL (reference sequence). The ends were cut back, 1 base at V and 1 base at J, with 7 bases in the middle. CDR3 bases: TGTGCCAGCAGCCAAGGAACAGGCCAAGAGACCCAGTACTTC. This codes for CASSQGTGQETQYF.

The chain links TRBV4-3 to TRBJ2-6; 10 nucleotides agree with TRBD2. The germline gives CDR1 LGHNA, CDR2 YSLEER. The CDR3 is 17 amino acids. J was trimmed by 0 bases and V by 4 bases; bases with no gene match: 3. The CDR3 sequence: CASSRLAGSSGANVLTF. The CDR3 DNA reads TGCGCCAGCAGCCGACTAGCGGGTAGCTCTGGGGCCAACGTCCTGACTTTC.

This sequence joins TRBV25-1 and TRBJ1-1; no definite D call. Germline V gene lookup returns CDR1 MGHDK and CDR2 SYGVNS. Trimming shortened V by 0 bases and J by 11 bases, and 13 bases separated the two germline ends. This CDR3 region has 13 residues. Here the CDR3 reads CASSEYEPAAAFF. Written as DNA, the CDR3 is TGTGCCAGCAGTGAATATGAGCCAGCGGCGGCTTTCTTT.

This chain uses TRBV6-5 with TRBJ1-2; 7 bases fit TRBD1. Losses at the gene ends were 0 bases for V and 7 bases for J; bases not matched to a gene: 11. Germline CDR1 reads MNHEY; CDR2 reads SVGAGI. This CDR3 has 16 residues. CDR3 loop: CASSYSGTVIGGGYTF. As DNA, the CDR3 is TGTGCCAGCAGTTACTCCGGGACAGTAATAGGCGGTGGCTACACCTTC.

This clone was seen only a few times. The CDR3 region has the DNA TGTGCCAGCAGTACCCGGACAGGTCTCCACTATGGCTACACCTTC. This translates into CASSTRTGLHYGYTF. This rearrangement joins TRBV6-5 to TRBJ1-2; 7 positions agree with TRBD1. Germline assignment: CDR1 MNHEY and CDR2 SVGAGI. This CDR3 comprises 15 residues. V lost 5 bases and J lost 3; bases outside the gene matches: 9.

This rearrangement joins TRBV5-1 to TRBJ2-3; 9 nucleotides line up with TRBD1. This CDR3 has 15 residues. V shed 4 bases, J shed 1 base, and the junction held 4 bases outside the gene matches. Looked up from germline, CDR1 is SGHRS and CDR2 is YFSETQ. The CDR3 sequence: CASSTGQGGTDTQYF. The DNA for the CDR3 is TGCGCCAGCAGCACGGGACAGGGTGGCACAGATACGCAGTATTTT.

The chain is built from TRBV19 and TRBJ1-3; the D is unclear. Germline V CDR1 and CDR2: LNHDA, SQIVND (reference sequence). Between the trimmed V and J ends, which lost 6 bases and 0 bases, there was a span of 6 bases. The CDR3 extends over 13 amino acids. The CDR3 DNA reads TGTGCCAGTAGGGCGGCCTCTGGAAACACCATATATTTT. Protein: CASRAASGNTIYF.

The chain combines TRBV7-9 with TRBJ1-5; D remains ambiguous. The CDR3 has 13 amino acids. Germline loops: CDR1 SEHNR, CDR2 FQNEAQ (reference sequence). Trimming took off 3 bases at V and 5 bases at J, with 8 bases between the two ends. The CDR3 region is CASSLSDYQPQHF. CDR3 in DNA: TGTGCCAGCAGCTTGTCAGATTATCAGCCCCAGCATTTT.

This sequence joins TRBV28 and TRBJ1-2; 12 nucleotides agree with TRBD1. The germline CDR1 and CDR2 sequences are MDHEN and SYDVKM. With 8 bases clipped from V and 3 bases from J, the junction kept 13 bases outside the gene matches. The length of the CDR3 is 17 residues. The CDR3 region is CASLTPPGQGADYGYTF. As DNA, the CDR3 is TGTGCCAGCCTCACTCCTCCGGGACAGGGGGCAGACTATGGCTACACCTTC.

The chain has TRBV19 and TRBJ1-3; D is possibly TRBD1 (6 bases). V was shortened by 7 bases and J by 0 bases, with 13 bases between the two germline ends. CDR1 and CDR2 from the germline V gene are LNHDA and SQIVND (reference sequence). The CDR3 is 15 amino acids. CDR3 bases: TGTGCCAGTACCAAGGGACATAGCTCTGGAAACACCATATATTTT. Translated, it gives CASTKGHSSGNTIYF.

In this sample, this clone turned up once. The J gene is TRBJ2-1, the V gene TRBV27; the D gene is possibly TRBD2 (6 bases). CDR1 and CDR2 from the germline V gene are MNHEY and SMNVEV (reference sequence). V was clipped by 2 bases and J by 6 bases, with 14 bases between them. This CDR3 is 15 amino acids long. This chain's CDR3 is CASSLPGVSGNEQFF. The CDR3 DNA sequence: TGTGCCAGCAGTTTACCGGGAGTGTCGGGCAATGAGCAGTTCTTC.

The chain links TRBV12-3 or TRBV12-4 to TRBJ2-7; TRBD1 might be the D (6 bases). The ends were cut back, 3 bases at V and 5 bases at J, with 11 bases in the middle. The CDR3 consists of 13 residues. Here the CDR3 DNA reads TGTGCCAGCAGTTTTCAACAGGGTGACGAGCAGTACTTC. Encoded protein: CASSFQQGDEQYF.

This clone was picked up one time. V usage is TRBV2 and J usage is TRBJ2-2, with 9 bases matching TRBD1. Germline lookup yields CDR1 SNHLY and CDR2 FYNNEI. Losses at the gene ends were 6 bases for V and 6 bases for J; bases not matched to a gene: 8. The CDR3 totals 15 residues. CDR3 sequence reads: CASRRTGDESGELFF. The CDR3 DNA reads TGTGCCAGCAGGCGGACAGGGGATGAATCCGGGGAGCTGTTTTTT.

The sample holds one count of this clone. The CDR3 loop is CASSSGLMNTEAFF. The CDR3 bases are TGTGCCAGCAGCTCGGGACTTATGAACACTGAAGCTTTCTTT. The genes are TRBV7-8 and TRBJ1-1; possibly TRBD1 for D (5 bases). Germline V lookup: CDR1 SGHVS, CDR2 FQNEAQ. The germline V and J ends were trimmed by 4 bases and 0 bases, with 9 bases remaining between them. This CDR3 has 14 residues.

Worth noting for this clone: The junction differs from germline at one of its ends, possibly a read error. The chain uses TRBV7-2 and TRBJ1-2; 7 positions agree with TRBD1. CDR1 and CDR2 (germline): SGHTA, FQGNSA. There are 13 residues in the CDR3. CDR3 protein: CASSLETGFGYTF. CDR3 DNA: TGTGCCAGCAGTTTAGAGACAGGGTTTGGCTACACCTTC.

This chain connects TRBV7-9 to TRBJ1-2; 7 nucleotides align to TRBD1. CDR3 size: 16 residues. CDR1 and CDR2 (germline): SEHNR, FQNEAQ (reference sequence). Germline trimming cut 4 bases from V and 4 bases from J; bases unmatched to any gene: 12. CDR3 DNA: TGTGCCAGCAGCTCGCCAGGGGTCGACAGGGTCTATGGCTACACCTTC. Translation: CASSSPGVDRVYGYTF.

This chain connects TRBV6-5 to TRBJ2-7; TRBD1 is a possible D gene (5 bases). CDR3 size: 14 residues. V lost 5 bases and J lost 6, with 17 bases in between. Germline CDR1 is MNHEY and CDR2 is SVGAGI. CDR3 bases: TGTGCCAGCAGTCCCACCTCAGCAAGGGGCGAGCAGTACGTC. Translating gives CASSPTSARGEQYV.

This clone is a singleton in its sample. The chain is built from TRBV7-2 and TRBJ2-5, with D possibly TRBD2 on 6 matching bases. Germline V lookup: CDR1 SGHTA, CDR2 FQGNSA. The germline V and J ends were trimmed by 3 bases and 4 bases, with 18 bases remaining between them. The CDR3 consists of 16 residues. In DNA, the CDR3 is TGTGCCAGCAGCTTCGGGGGTAGCGCGGAGATAGAGACCCAGTACTTC. Amino acids: CASSFGGSAEIETQYF.

The V call is TRBV7-9, the J call TRBJ2-1; TRBD2 aligns across 11 bases. The CDR3 extends over 15 amino acids. With V trimmed by 8 bases and J by 9 bases, 12 bases remained unmatched. Germline V lookup: CDR1 SEHNR, CDR2 FQNEAQ (reference sequence). The CDR3 coding sequence is TGTGCCAGCGCCAAGGGACTAGCGGAGTCGGTTGAGCAGTTCTTC. This translates into CASAKGLAESVEQFF. Full variable domain (remainder filled in from reference TRBV7-9 and TRBJ2-1): DTGVSQNPRHKITKRGQNVTFRCDPISEHNRLYWYRQTLGQGPEFLTYFQNEAQLEKSRLLSDRFSAERPKGSFSTLEIQRTEQGDSAMYLCASAKGLAESVEQFFGPGTRLTVL.

The chain uses TRBV19 and TRBJ2-1; TRBD2 matches 15 bases. V shed 4 bases, J shed 8 bases, and the junction held 9 bases outside the gene matches. The CDR3 has 17 residues. The germline V gene has CDR1 LNHDA and CDR2 SQIVND (reference sequence). This CDR3 is CASSSRTSGRAGDEQFF. CDR3 bases: TGTGCCAGTAGTAGTCGGACTAGCGGGAGGGCCGGAGATGAGCAGTTCTTC.

The rearrangement uses TRBV3-1 (or the pseudogene TRBV3-2) and TRBJ2-1, with D possibly being TRBD2 (5 bases). The CDR3 has 13 amino acids. The ends were cut back, 0 bases at V and 8 bases at J, with 8 bases in the middle. Germline V gene data show CDR1 as LGHDT and CDR2 as YNNKEL (reference sequence). The CDR3 sequence: CASSQELEDEQFF. In DNA form, the CDR3 reads TGTGCCAGCAGCCAAGAACTAGAGGATGAGCAGTTCTTC.

The rearrangement uses TRBV19 and TRBJ2-7, with 10 bases fitting TRBD1. The CDR3 has 16 amino acids. CDR1 and CDR2 (germline): LNHDA, SQIVND (reference sequence). V lost 6 bases, J lost 6 bases, and 14 bases stayed unmatched. The CDR3 nucleotides read TGTGCCAGTAGCCCTCGCCGGGACAGGGGCCGTGGCGAGCAGTACTTC. Its translation is CASSPRRDRGRGEQYF.

This clone occurred once. This chain joins TRBV28 and TRBJ1-1; TRBD1 matches at 9 bases. CDR1 is MDHEN, CDR2 SYDVKM, per germline. The junction had 8 bases not matched to a gene; V was cut back by 7 bases and J by 5 bases. The CDR3 extends over 14 amino acids. CDR3 sequence reads: CASILTGGWTEAFF. Here the CDR3 DNA reads TGTGCCAGCATCTTAACAGGGGGCTGGACTGAAGCTTTCTTT.

The chain recombines TRBV7-6 with TRBJ2-2; possibly TRBD1 for D (6 bases). The CDR3 runs to 15 residues. Looked up from germline, CDR1 is SGHVS and CDR2 is FNYEAQ. Trimming cost V 3 bases and J 6 bases, with 14 bases left between them. CDR3 coding DNA: TGTGCCAGCAGCTTTGGCAGGGGATCCCCCGGGGAGCTGTTTTTT. Amino acids: CASSFGRGSPGELFF. Combining the CDR3 with reference TRBV7-6 and TRBJ2-2 gives the whole variable domain GAGVSQSPRYKVTKRGQDVALRCDPISGHVSLYWYRQALGQGPEFLTYFNYEAQQDKSGLPNDRFSAERPEGSISTLTIQRTEQRDSAMYRCASSFGRGSPGELFFGEGSRLTVL.

This chain links TRBV9 with TRBJ1-1, with unresolved D. In germline, CDR1 is SGDLS, CDR2 YYNGEE. V shed 4 bases and J shed 4 bases, with 8 bases lying between them. The CDR3 contains 12 residues. This CDR3 is CASSSLSTEAFF. The DNA for the CDR3 is TGTGCCAGCAGCAGCCTAAGCACTGAAGCTTTCTTT.

This chain links TRBV27 with TRBJ2-3; TRBD2 matches at 7 bases. J lost 0 bases, V lost 3 bases, and 15 bases had no gene match. The CDR3 is 19 residues long. Germline values: CDR1 MNHEY, CDR2 SMNVEV (reference sequence). CDR3: CASSFPLKPLLASTDTQYF. The CDR3 DNA follows: TGTGCCAGCAGTTTCCCACTCAAACCGTTACTAGCGAGCACAGATACGCAGTATTTT.

The V call is TRBV19, the J call TRBJ1-5; 7 nucleotides agree with TRBD1. There are 13 residues in the CDR3. CDR1 LNHDA and CDR2 SQIVND come from the germline V gene (reference sequence). V was clipped by 7 bases and J by 9 bases; unmatched bases: 9. In nucleotides, the CDR3 is TGTGCCAGTATGCGACAGGGCCAGAGGCCCCAGCATTTT. This gives the protein CASMRQGQRPQHF.

The genes are TRBV4-1 and TRBJ2-3; no clear D. Trimming removed 1 base at V and 1 base at J, with 9 bases between. Germline CDR1 is MGHRA and CDR2 is YSYEKL. The CDR3 length is 15 residues. The CDR3 spells CASSQVGARTDTQYF. CDR3 DNA: TGCGCCAGCAGCCAAGTCGGTGCTCGCACAGATACGCAGTATTTT.

The J gene is TRBJ2-2, the V gene TRBV3-1 (or the pseudogene TRBV3-2); a possible D gene is TRBD2 (5 bases). The germline V and J ends were trimmed by 2 bases and 4 bases, with 17 bases remaining between them. The CDR3 runs 17 residues. Germline assignment: CDR1 LGHDT and CDR2 YNNKEL (reference sequence). The CDR3 reads CASSQPRRGLVTGELFF. In nucleotides, the CDR3 is TGTGCCAGCAGCCAACCCCGGAGAGGACTCGTCACCGGGGAGCTGTTTTTT.

The chain combines TRBV19 with TRBJ2-2, with D possibly matching TRBD2 (5 bases). CDR3 length: 22 residues. Germline values: CDR1 LNHDA, CDR2 SQIVND (reference sequence). V was shortened by 10 bases and J by 1 base, with 37 bases between the two germline ends. In nucleotides, the CDR3 is TGTGCCACCCAGCAAAGGACTCACCGGACGGGAACATCCTACGGGAACACCGGGGAGCTGTTTTTT. It codes for CATQQRTHRTGTSYGNTGELFF.

The chain is built from TRBV11-3 and TRBJ2-1; D may be TRBD2 (6 bases). Trimming shortened V by 5 bases and J by 9 bases, and 20 bases separated the two germline ends. The CDR3 runs to 15 residues. Germline V gene data show CDR1 as SGHNT and CDR2 as YENEEA. The CDR3 here is CASSPRQGLLGEQFF. The CDR3, as DNA: TGTGCCAGCAGCCCCCGCCAGGGACTCTTGGGTGAGCAGTTCTTC.

This chain connects TRBV28 to TRBJ2-7; 9 bases match TRBD2. The germline gives CDR1 MDHEN, CDR2 SYDVKM. V lost 4 bases to trimming and J lost 6 bases; unmatched junction nucleotides: 10. This CDR3 has 15 amino acids. Here the CDR3 DNA reads TGTGCCAGCAGTTCCCTCACCGTTAGCGGGAGCGAGCAGTACTTC. Translation: CASSSLTVSGSEQYF.